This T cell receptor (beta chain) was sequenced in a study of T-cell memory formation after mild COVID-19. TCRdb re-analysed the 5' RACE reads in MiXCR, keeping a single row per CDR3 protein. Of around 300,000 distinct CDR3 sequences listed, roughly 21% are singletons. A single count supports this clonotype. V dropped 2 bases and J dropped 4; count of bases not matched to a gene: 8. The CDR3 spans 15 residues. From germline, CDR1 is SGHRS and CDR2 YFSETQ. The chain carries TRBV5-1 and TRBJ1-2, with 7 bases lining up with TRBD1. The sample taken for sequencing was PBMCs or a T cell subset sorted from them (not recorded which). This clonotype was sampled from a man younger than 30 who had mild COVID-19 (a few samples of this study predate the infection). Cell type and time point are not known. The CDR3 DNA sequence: TGCGCCAGCAGCTTCTCGGGGGCAGGGGGCTATGGCTACACCTTC. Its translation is CASSFSGAGGYGYTF.